Shown below are 11 T cell receptor beta chains from a single sample sequenced in a study. TCRdb itself ran the RT-PCR reads through MiXCR, one entry per CDR3 protein. The sample includes approximately 720,000 distinct CDR3 sequences, approximately 15% of them seen just once. The sequencing sample was made of memory CD4+ T cells from blood. These receptors all stem from a female donor in good health, serving as a healthy control.

This clonotype has more than one count but fewer than ten. The CDR3 reads CASSSNPGSSSYEQYF. As DNA, the CDR3 is TGCGCCAGCAGCTCGAACCCCGGATCGAGCTCCTACGAGCAGTACTTC. J is TRBJ2-7 and V is TRBV5-1, with D unresolved. The CDR3 runs to 16 residues. In germline, CDR1 is SGHRS, CDR2 YFSETQ. V was pared by 3 bases and J by 0 bases, with 16 bases between.

The J gene is TRBJ1-1, the V gene TRBV5-1; a weak D match, TRBD1 (6 bases). The germline V and J ends were trimmed by 4 bases and 7 bases, with 17 bases remaining between them. The CDR3 covers 14 residues. CDR1 and CDR2 from the germline V gene are SGHRS and YFSETQ. The CDR3 is CASSRGGGQIEAFF. DNA for the CDR3: TGCGCCAGCAGCCGCGGAGGGGGGCAAATTGAAGCTTTCTTT. Full variable domain (missing parts from reference TRBV5-1 and TRBJ1-1): KAGVTQTPRYLIKTRGQQVTLSCSPISGHRSVSWYQQTPGQGLQFLFEYFSETQRNKGNFPGRFSGRQFSNSRSEMNVSTLELGDSALYLCASSRGGGQIEAFFGQGTRLTVV.

The chain employs TRBV12-3 or TRBV12-4 and TRBJ2-1; 10 nucleotides align to TRBD1. CDR3 size: 17 residues. The J segment lost 8 bases and the V segment lost 5 bases, leaving 15 bases of the junction unmatched. In DNA, the CDR3 is TGTGCCAGCAGTCGCAATTACGGCGGGACAGGGGCCGATGAGCAGTTCTTC. This gives the protein CASSRNYGGTGADEQFF.

In its sample, this clonotype was seen a few times. The V and J genes are TRBV7-2 and TRBJ1-3, with 8 bases aligning to TRBD1. CDR1 and CDR2 from the germline V gene are SGHTA and FQGNSA. Germline trimming cut 1 base from V and 0 bases from J; bases unmatched to any gene: 8. The CDR3 is 18 amino acids. The CDR3 sequence: CASSLGPTGVHSGNTIYF. CDR3 coding DNA: TGTGCCAGCAGCTTAGGGCCGACAGGGGTCCACTCTGGAAACACCATATATTTT. The whole variable domain, filled in from reference TRBV7-2 and TRBJ1-3, reads GAGVSQSPSNKVTEKGKDVELRCDPISGHTALYWYRQSLGQGLEFLIYFQGNSAPDKSGLPSDRFSAERTGGSVSTLTIQRTQQEDSAVYLCASSLGPTGVHSGNTIYFGEGSWLTVV.

There are a few counts of this clonotype. The rearrangement uses TRBV24-1 and TRBJ1-2; 11 nucleotides align to TRBD1. This CDR3 has 20 residues. Germline lookup yields CDR1 KGHDR and CDR2 SFDVKD. The V segment lost 3 bases and the J segment 7 bases; nucleotides outside the gene matches: 21. CDR3 residues: CATSDGRTPGQGGASGGYTF. CDR3 nucleotide sequence: TGTGCCACCAGTGATGGAAGGACTCCGGGACAGGGGGGAGCGAGTGGTGGCTACACCTTC.

The sample holds many counts of this clonotype. The V and J genes are TRBV10-3 and TRBJ2-5; 7 bases line up with TRBD1. The CDR3 spans 13 residues. The V segment lost 7 bases and the J segment 2 bases; nucleotides outside the gene matches: 4. CDR1 and CDR2 from the germline V gene are ENHRY and SYGVKD. CDR3 sequence (DNA): TGTGCCATCACCCCGGACAGGCAAGAGACCCAGTACTTC. Protein sequence: CAITPDRQETQYF.

V is TRBV10-3 and J is TRBJ2-5; 7 bases agree with TRBD1. With 8 bases clipped from V and 2 bases from J, the junction kept 11 bases outside the gene matches. The CDR3 sequence is 15 residues long. Per the germline V gene, CDR1 is ENHRY and CDR2 is SYGVKD. Written as DNA, the CDR3 is TGTGCCATCCGGGGATCGACAGGGAATCAAGAGACCCAGTACTTC. This translates into CAIRGSTGNQETQYF.

The table lists this clonotype with many counts. The chain recombines TRBV5-1 with TRBJ2-5; D possibly corresponds to TRBD2 (5 bases). Germline values: CDR1 SGHRS, CDR2 YFSETQ. The V end was cut by 5 bases, the J end by 1 base, with 9 bases between. The CDR3 is made up of 13 amino acids. The CDR3 DNA is TGCGCCAGCAGAACGGGGTTCCAAGAGACCCAGTACTTC. This encodes CASRTGFQETQYF.

This clonotype has more than one count but fewer than ten. This rearrangement joins TRBV12-3 or TRBV12-4 to TRBJ2-1, with D possibly TRBD2 on 5 matching bases. The CDR3 sequence is 16 residues long. The ends were cut back, 6 bases at V and 0 bases at J, with 15 bases in the middle. CDR3 in amino acids: CASSPKAVYSYNEQFF. CDR3 DNA sequence: TGTGCCAGCAGCCCTAAAGCGGTTTACTCCTACAATGAGCAGTTCTTC.

The J gene is TRBJ2-2, the V gene TRBV9; D is ambiguous. V lost 0 bases and J 7 bases, leaving 4 bases between the germline ends. This CDR3 is built from 12 residues. Germline V gives CDR1 SGDLS, CDR2 YYNGEE. This CDR3 reads CASSVGLGELFF. CDR3 nucleotides: TGTGCCAGCAGCGTAGGTCTCGGGGAGCTGTTTTTT. Using reference TRBV9 and TRBJ2-2 for the parts outside the CDR3, the full variable domain is DSGVTQTPKHLITATGQRVTLRCSPRSGDLSVYWYQQSLDQGLQFLIQYYNGEERAKGNILERFSAQQFPDLHSELNLSSLELGDSALYFCASSVGLGELFFGEGSRLTVL.

This clonotype was counted only a few times. A junction boundary mismatches the germline segment, possibly from a read error. The chain carries TRBV18 and TRBJ2-7; TRBD1 aligns across 8 bases. This CDR3 is built from 14 residues. Germline values: CDR1 KGHSH, CDR2 LQKENI. The CDR3 region has the DNA TGTGCCAGCTCACCCACGGGTGGACAGGGAGGATTAGGCTTC. This gives the protein CASSPTGGQGGLGF.